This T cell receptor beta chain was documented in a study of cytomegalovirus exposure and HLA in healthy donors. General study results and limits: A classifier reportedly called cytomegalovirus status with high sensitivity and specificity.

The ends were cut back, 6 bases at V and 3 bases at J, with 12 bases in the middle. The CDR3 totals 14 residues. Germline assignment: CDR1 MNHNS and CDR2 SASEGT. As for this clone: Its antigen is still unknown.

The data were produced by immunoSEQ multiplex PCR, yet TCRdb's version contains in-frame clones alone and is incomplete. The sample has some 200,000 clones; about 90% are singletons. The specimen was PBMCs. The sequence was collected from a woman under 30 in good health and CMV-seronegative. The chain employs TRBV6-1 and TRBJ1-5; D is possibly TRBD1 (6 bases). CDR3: CASSVGTYNQPQHF. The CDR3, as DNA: TGTGCCAGCAGCGTCGGGACATACAATCAGCCCCAGCATTTT.